The clone carrying this TCR beta chain was counted between two and nine times. The data are from a study of blood T cells in healthy people across ages. V was pared by 0 bases and J by 2 bases, with 5 bases between. Germline V gene lookup returns CDR1 LNHNV and CDR2 YYDKDF (reference sequence). This CDR3 is built from 13 residues. With a J-beta primer mix and a sample-barcoded 5' primer, a second PCR ran roughly 6 to 11 cycles. Using its own MiXCR run on the 5' RACE reads, TCRdb lists one record per CDR3 protein. In the table there are 1.2 million to 1.5 million distinct CDR3 sequences, 42% of which are singletons.

The sequence was obtained from a woman under 30 in good health. The sequenced sample consisted of blood. V is TRBV15 and J is TRBJ2-7; D remains ambiguous. CDR3 bases: TGTGCCACCAGCAGAGAAAGGACCTACGAGCAGTACTTC. Its translation: CATSRERTYEQYF.